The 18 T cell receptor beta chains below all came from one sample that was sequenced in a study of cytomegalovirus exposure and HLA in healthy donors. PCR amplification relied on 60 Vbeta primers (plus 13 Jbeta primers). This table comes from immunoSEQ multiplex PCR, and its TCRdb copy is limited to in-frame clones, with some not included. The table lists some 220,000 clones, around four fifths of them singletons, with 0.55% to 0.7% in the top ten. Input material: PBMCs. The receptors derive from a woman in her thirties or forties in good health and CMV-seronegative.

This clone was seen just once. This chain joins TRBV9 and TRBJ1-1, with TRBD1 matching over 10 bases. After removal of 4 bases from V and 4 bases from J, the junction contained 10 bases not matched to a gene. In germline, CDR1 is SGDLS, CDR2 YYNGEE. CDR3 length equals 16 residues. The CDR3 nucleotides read TGTGCCAGCAGCAGACAGGGGGCGCAGGGGACCACTGAAGCTTTCTTT. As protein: CASSRQGAQGTTEAFF.

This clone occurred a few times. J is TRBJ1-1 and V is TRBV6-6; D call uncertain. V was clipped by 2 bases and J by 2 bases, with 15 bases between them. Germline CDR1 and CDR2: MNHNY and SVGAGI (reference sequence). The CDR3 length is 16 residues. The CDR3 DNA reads TGTGCCAGCAGTTACCCCCGGGAGGCGGAAAACACTGAAGCTTTCTTT. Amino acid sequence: CASSYPREAENTEAFF.

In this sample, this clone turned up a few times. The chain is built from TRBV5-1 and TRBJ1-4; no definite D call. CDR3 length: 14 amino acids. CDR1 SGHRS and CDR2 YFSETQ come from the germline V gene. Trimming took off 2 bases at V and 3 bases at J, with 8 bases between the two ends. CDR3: CASSLSESNEKLFF. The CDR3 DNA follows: TGCGCCAGCAGCTTATCGGAGTCTAATGAAAAACTGTTTTTT.

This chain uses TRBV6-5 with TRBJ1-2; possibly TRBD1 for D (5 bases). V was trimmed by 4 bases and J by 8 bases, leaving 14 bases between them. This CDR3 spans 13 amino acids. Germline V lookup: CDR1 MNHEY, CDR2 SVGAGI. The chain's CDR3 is CASSSSRVGGYTF. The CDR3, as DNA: TGTGCCAGCAGTTCCAGCAGGGTGGGAGGCTACACCTTC.

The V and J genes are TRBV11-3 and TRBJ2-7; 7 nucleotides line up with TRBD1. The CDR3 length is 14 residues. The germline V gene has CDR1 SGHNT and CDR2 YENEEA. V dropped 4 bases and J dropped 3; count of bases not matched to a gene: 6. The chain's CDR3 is CASSSGTVGYEQYF. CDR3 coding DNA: TGTGCCAGCAGCTCCGGGACAGTCGGCTACGAGCAGTACTTC.

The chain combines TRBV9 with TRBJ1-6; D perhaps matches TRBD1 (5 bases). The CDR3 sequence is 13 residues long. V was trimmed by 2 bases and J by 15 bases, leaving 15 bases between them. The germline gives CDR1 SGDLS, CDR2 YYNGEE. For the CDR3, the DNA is TGTGCCAGCAGCGTTCGACCACAGGACATCCTCCACTTT. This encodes CASSVRPQDILHF.

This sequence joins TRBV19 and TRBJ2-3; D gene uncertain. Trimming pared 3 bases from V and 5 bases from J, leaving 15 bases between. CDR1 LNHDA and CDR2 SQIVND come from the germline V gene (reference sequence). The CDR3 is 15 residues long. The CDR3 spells CASSISLDTVDTQYF. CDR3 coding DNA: TGTGCCAGTAGTATCTCCCTCGACACCGTAGATACGCAGTATTTT.

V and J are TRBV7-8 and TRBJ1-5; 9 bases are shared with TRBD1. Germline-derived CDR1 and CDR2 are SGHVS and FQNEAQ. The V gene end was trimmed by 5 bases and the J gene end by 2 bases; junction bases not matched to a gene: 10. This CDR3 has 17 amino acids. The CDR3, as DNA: TGTGCCAGCAGCAACGGGACAGGGCGGCAGGGCAATCAGCCCCAGCATTTT. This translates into CASSNGTGRQGNQPQHF.

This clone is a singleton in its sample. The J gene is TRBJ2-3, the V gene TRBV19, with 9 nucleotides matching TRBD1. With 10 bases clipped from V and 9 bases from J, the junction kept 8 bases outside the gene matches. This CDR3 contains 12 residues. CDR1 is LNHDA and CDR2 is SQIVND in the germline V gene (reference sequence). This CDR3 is CATRDREGTQYF. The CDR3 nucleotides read TGTGCCACCAGGGACAGGGAAGGAACGCAGTATTTT.

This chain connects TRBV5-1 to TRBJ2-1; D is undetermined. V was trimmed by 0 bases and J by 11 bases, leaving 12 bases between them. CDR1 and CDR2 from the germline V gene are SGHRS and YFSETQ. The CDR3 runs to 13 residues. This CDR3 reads CASSLAVGQKQFF. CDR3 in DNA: TGCGCCAGCAGCTTGGCCGTGGGCCAGAAGCAGTTCTTC.

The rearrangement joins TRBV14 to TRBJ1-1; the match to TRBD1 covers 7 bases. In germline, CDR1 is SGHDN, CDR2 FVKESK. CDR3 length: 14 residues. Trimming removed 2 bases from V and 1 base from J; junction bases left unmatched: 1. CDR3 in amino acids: CASSQRGRNTEAFF. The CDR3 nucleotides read TGTGCCAGCAGCCAAAGGGGGCGGAACACTGAAGCTTTCTTT.

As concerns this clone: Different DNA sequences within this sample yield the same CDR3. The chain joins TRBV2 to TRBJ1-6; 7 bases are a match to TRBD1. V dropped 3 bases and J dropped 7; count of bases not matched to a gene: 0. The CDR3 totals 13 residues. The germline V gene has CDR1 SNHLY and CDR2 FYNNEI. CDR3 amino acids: CASSDRGNSPLHF. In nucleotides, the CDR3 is TGTGCCAGCAGTGACAGGGGGAATTCACCCCTCCACTTT. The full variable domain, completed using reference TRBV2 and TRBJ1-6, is EPEVTQTPSHQVTQMGQEVILRCVPISNHLYFYWYRQILGQKVEFLVSFYNNEISEKSEIFDDQFSVERPDGSNFTLKIRSTKLEDSAMYFCASSDRGNSPLHFGNGTRLTVT.

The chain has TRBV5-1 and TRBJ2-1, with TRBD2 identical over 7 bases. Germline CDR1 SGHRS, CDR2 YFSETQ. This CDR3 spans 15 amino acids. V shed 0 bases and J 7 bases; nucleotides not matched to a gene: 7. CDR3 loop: CASSLVAGAVNEQFF. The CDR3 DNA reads TGCGCCAGCAGCTTGGTAGCGGGTGCGGTGAATGAGCAGTTCTTC.

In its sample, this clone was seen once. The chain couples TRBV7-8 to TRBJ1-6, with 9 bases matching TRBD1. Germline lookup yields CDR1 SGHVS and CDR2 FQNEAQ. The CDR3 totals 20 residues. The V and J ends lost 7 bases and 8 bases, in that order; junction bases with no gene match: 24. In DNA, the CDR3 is TGTGCCAGCACCTTCGAACCCCGGACAGGGGTTTTCGAGGGAGATTCACCCCTCCACTTT. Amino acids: CASTFEPRTGVFEGDSPLHF.

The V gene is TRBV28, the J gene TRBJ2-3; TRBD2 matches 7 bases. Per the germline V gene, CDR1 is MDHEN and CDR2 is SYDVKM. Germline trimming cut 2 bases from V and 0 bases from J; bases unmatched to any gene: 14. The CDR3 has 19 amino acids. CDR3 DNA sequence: TGTGCCAGCAGTTTACCAATAGCGGGCCAGGGCCGAAGCACAGATACGCAGTATTTT. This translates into CASSLPIAGQGRSTDTQYF.

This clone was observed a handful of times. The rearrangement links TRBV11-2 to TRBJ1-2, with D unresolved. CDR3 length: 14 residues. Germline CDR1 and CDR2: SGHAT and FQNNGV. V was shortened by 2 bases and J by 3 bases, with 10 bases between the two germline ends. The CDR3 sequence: CASSLRVRDYGYTF. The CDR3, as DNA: TGTGCCAGCAGCTTACGGGTTCGGGACTATGGCTACACCTTC.

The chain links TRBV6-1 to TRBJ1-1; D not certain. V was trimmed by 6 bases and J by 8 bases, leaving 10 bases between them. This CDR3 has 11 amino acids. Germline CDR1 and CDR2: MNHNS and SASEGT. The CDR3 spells CASSTGREAFF. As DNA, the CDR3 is TGTGCCAGCAGCACGGGTCGCGAAGCTTTCTTT.

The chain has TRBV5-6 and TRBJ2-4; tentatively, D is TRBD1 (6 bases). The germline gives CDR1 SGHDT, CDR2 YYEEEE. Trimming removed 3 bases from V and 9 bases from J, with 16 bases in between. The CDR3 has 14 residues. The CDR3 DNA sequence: TGTGCCAGCAGCTGGTACACCAGGGGCAGCATTCAGTACTTC. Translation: CASSWYTRGSIQYF.